The clone carrying this T cell receptor (beta chain) was detected only once. Its target is not known. This entry belongs to a study of T cells after yellow fever vaccination. In TCRdb, the 5' RACE reads were re-called with MiXCR into one record per CDR3 protein. Of around 500,000 distinct CDR3 sequences listed, 20% to 25% are singletons. Study-wide results and caveats: Post-booster repertoires contained most primary-vaccination clones again (around 96% CD4, about 88% CD8).

Looked up from germline, CDR1 is SGHVS and CDR2 is FQNEAQ. The CDR3 contains 14 residues. Between the trimmed V and J ends, which lost 7 bases and 1 base, there was a span of 13 bases. This specimen consisted of PBMCs, obtained about 21 days after the first yellow fever vaccination. The TCR comes from a man aged 18 to 30 who received the YFV17D yellow fever vaccine. The chain has TRBV7-8 and TRBJ1-1; no definite D call. The CDR3 DNA reads as TGTGCCAGCAAAGAGTTTTTGGAGAACACTGAAGCTTTCTTT. This sequence encodes CASKEFLENTEAFF.